Included here is one T cell receptor beta chain sequence, with context. The data derive from a study of blood T cell repertoires in COVID-19. Study-wide background: Cohort 3 donors counted as recovered after two negative PCRs, clearance, or resolved symptoms.

TCRdb's table, derived via immunoSEQ multiplex PCR, lists solely in-frame clones and lacks some. Of some 200,000 clones detected, roughly nine tenths appear once; the ten largest clones hold approximately 2.8%. The germline V gene encodes CDR1 SGHRS and CDR2 YFSETQ. The CDR3 is 15 amino acids. V gave up 0 bases and J gave up 8 bases; unmatched junction bases: 7. Cohort assignment relied on participant-reported clinical history. The rearrangement uses TRBV5-1 and TRBJ1-4; TRBD1 matches 7 bases. The sequenced material came from PBMCs or T cells enriched from blood (not recorded which). The clonotype comes from a woman aged 45-65 years in a cohort exposed to, infected with or recovered from COVID-19 (not recorded which). CDR3 bases: TGCGCCAGCAGCTTGGCCCAGACAGGGACCGAAAAACTGTTTTTT. It encodes CASSLAQTGTEKLFF.